This T cell receptor (beta chain) is drawn from a study of blood T cell repertoires in COVID-19. The data were produced by immunoSEQ multiplex PCR, yet TCRdb's version contains in-frame clones alone and is incomplete. The sample records some 150,000 clones, 75% to 90% being singletons. Sequencing was carried out using peripheral blood. The receptor's source is a man aged 55-75 years with acute or convalescent COVID-19.

The CDR3 DNA follows: TGTGCCAGCAGTGACCCCGGTCGCAACACCATATATTTT. It specifies CASSDPGRNTIYF. V gene TRBV25-1 combines with J gene TRBJ1-3, with D uncertain. CDR3 length: 13 residues. Trimming removed 3 bases at V and 7 bases at J, with 10 bases between. CDR1 MGHDK and CDR2 SYGVNS come from the germline V gene. Using reference TRBV25-1 and TRBJ1-3 for the parts outside the CDR3, the full variable domain is EADIYQTPRYLVIGTGKKITLECSQTMGHDKMYWYQQDPGMELHLIHYSYGVNSTEKGDLSSESTVSRIRTEHFPLTLESARPSHTSQYLCASSDPGRNTIYFGEGSWLTVV.